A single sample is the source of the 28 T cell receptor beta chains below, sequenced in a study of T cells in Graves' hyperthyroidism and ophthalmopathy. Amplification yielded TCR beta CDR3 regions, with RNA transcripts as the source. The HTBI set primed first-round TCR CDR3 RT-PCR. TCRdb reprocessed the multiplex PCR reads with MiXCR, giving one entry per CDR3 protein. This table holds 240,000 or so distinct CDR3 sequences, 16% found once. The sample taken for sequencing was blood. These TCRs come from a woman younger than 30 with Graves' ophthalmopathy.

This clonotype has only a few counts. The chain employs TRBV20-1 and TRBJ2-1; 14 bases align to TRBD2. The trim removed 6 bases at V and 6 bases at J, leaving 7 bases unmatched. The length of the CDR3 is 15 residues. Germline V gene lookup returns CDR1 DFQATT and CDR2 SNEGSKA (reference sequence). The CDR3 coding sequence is TGCAGTGCGCCCGGACTAGCGGGAGGCACCAATGAGCAGTTCTTC. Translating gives CSAPGLAGGTNEQFF.

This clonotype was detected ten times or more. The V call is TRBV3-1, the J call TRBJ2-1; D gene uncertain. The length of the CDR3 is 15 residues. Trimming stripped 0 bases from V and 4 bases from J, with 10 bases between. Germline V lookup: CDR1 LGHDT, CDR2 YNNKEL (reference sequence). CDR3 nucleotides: TGTGCCAGCAGCCAAGAGATCGGGCAGTACAATGAGCAGTTCTTC. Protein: CASSQEIGQYNEQFF.

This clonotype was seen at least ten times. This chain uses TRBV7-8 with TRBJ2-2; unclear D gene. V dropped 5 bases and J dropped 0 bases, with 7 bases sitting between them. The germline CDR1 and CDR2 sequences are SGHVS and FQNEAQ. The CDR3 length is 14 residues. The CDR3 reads CASSQDANTGELFF. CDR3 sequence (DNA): TGTGCCAGCAGCCAGGACGCGAACACCGGGGAGCTGTTTTTT.

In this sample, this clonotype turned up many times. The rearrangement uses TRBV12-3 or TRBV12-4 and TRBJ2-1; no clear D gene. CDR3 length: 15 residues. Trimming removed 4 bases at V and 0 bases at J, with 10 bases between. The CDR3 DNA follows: TGTGCCAGCAGTTATGGGCGGAGCTCCTACAATGAGCAGTTCTTC. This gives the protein CASSYGRSSYNEQFF.

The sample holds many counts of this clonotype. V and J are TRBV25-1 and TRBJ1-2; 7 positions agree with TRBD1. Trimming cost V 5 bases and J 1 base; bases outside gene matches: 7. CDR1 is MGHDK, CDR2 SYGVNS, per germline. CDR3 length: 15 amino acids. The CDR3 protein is CASSPLTGNNYGYTF. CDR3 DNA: TGTGCCAGCAGTCCTTTGACAGGGAATAACTATGGCTACACCTTC.

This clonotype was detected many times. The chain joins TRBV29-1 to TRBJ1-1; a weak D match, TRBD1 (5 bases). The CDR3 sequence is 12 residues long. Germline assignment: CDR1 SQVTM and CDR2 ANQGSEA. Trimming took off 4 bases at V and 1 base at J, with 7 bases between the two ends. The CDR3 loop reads CSVVRGNTEAFF. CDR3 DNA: TGCAGCGTTGTAAGGGGGAACACTGAAGCTTTCTTT.

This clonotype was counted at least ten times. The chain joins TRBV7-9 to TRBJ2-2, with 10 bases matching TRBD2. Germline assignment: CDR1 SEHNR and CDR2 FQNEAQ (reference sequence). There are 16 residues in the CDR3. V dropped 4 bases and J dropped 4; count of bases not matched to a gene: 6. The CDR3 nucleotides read TGTGCCAGCAGCTCGGGAAGCGGGGGGGGCACCGGGGAGCTGTTTTTT. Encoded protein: CASSSGSGGGTGELFF.

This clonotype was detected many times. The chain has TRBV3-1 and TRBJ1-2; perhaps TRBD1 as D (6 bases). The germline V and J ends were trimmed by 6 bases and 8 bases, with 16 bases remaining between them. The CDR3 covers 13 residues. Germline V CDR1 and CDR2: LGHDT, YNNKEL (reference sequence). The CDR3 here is CASRPDSGEGYTF. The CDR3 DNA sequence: TGTGCCAGCAGGCCCGACTCAGGGGAGGGCTACACCTTC.

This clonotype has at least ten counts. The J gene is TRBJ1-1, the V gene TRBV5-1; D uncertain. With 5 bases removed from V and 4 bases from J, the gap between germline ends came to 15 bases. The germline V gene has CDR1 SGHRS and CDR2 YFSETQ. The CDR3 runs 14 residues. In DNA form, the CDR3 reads TGCGCCAGCAGTCCGGACCAGTTTGGCACTGAAGCTTTCTTT. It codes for CASSPDQFGTEAFF.

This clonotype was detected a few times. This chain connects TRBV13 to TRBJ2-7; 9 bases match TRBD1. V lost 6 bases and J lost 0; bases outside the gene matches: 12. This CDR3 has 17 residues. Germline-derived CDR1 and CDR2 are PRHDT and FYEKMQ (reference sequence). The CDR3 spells CASRGSGTGTSSYEQYF. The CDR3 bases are TGTGCCAGCAGGGGCTCCGGGACAGGGACTTCCTCCTACGAGCAGTACTTC.

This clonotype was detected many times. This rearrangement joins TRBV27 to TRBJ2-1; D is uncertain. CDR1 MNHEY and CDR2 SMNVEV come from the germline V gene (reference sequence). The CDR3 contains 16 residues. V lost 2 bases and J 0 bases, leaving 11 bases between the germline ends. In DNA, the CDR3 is TGTGCCAGCAGTTTAAGTGCGGTTAGCTCCTACAATGAGCAGTTCTTC. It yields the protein CASSLSAVSSYNEQFF.

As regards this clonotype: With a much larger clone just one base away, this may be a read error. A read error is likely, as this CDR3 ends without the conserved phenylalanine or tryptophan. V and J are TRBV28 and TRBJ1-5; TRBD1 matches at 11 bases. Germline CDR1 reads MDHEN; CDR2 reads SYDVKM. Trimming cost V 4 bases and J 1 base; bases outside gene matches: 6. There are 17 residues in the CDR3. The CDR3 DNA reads TGTGCCAGCAGTTCTCTCGGGACAGGGGGAAGCAATCAGCCCCAGCATCTT. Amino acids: CASSSLGTGGSNQPQHL.

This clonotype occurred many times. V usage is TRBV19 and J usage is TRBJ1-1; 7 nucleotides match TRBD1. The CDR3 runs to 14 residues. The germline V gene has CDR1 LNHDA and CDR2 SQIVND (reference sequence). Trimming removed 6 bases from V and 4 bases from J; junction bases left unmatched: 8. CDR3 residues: CASRPGQIATEAFF. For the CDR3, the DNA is TGTGCCAGTAGACCGGGACAGATCGCCACTGAAGCTTTCTTT.

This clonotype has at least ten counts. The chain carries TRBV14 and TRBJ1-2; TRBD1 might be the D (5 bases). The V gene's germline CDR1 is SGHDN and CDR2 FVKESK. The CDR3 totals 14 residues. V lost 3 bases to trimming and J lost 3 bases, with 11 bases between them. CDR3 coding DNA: TGTGCCAGCAGCCATAGCAGGGAATACTATGGCTACACCTTC. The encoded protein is CASSHSREYYGYTF.

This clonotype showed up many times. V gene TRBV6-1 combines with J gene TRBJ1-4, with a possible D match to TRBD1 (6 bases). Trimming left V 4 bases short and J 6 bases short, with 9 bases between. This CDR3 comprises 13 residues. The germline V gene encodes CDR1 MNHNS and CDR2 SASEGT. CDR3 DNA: TGTGCCAGCAGTGGAGGGACATATGAAAAACTGTTTTTT. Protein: CASSGGTYEKLFF.

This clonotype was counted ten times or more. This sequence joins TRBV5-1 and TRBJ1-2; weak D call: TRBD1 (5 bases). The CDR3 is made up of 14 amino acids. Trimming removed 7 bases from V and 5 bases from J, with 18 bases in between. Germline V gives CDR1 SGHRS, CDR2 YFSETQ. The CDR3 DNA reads TGCGCCAGCCGACAACCGGGACGGCAATATGGCTACACCTTC. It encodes CASRQPGRQYGYTF. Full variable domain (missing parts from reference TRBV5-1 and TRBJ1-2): KAGVTQTPRYLIKTRGQQVTLSCSPISGHRSVSWYQQTPGQGLQFLFEYFSETQRNKGNFPGRFSGRQFSNSRSEMNVSTLELGDSALYLCASRQPGRQYGYTFGSGTRLTVV.

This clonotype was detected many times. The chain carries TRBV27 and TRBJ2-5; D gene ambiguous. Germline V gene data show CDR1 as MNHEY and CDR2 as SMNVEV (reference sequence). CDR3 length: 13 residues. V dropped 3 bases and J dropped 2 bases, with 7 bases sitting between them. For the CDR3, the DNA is TGTGCCAGCAGTTTCGGCAGGCAAGAGACCCAGTACTTC. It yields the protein CASSFGRQETQYF.

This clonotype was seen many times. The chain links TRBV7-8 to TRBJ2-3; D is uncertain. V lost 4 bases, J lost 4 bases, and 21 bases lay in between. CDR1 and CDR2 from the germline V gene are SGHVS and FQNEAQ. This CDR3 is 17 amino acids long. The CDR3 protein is CASSSIRAKQNADTQYF. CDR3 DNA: TGTGCCAGCAGCTCCATACGGGCCAAACAAAACGCAGATACGCAGTATTTT.

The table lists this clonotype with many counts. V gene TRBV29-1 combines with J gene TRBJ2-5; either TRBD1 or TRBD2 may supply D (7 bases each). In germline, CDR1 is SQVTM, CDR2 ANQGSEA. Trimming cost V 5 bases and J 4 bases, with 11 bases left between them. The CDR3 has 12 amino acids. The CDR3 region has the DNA TGCAGCGTTTCCAGGGGGGGAGAGACCCAGTACTTC. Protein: CSVSRGGETQYF.

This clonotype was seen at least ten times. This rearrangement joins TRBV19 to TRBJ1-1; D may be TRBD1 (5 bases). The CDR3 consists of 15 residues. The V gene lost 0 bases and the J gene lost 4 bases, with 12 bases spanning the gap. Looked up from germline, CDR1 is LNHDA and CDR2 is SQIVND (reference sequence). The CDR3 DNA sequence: TGTGCCAGTAGTATAGACTCGGGGGAAGGCACTGAAGCTTTCTTT. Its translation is CASSIDSGEGTEAFF.

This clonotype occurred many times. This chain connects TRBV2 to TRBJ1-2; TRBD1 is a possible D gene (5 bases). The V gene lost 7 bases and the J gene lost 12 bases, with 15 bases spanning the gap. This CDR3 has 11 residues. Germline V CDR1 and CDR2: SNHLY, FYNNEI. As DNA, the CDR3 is TGTGCCAGCACCAGGGAGAGAGGGAACACCTTC. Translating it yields CASTRERGNTF.

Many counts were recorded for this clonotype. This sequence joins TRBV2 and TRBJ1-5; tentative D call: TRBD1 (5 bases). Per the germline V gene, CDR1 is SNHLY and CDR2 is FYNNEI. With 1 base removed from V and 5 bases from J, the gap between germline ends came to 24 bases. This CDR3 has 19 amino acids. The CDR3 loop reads CASSEGNIGAGILDQPQHF. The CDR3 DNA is TGTGCCAGCAGTGAAGGAAATATTGGGGCAGGGATTTTAGATCAGCCCCAGCATTTT. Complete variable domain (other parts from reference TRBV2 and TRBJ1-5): EPEVTQTPSHQVTQMGQEVILRCVPISNHLYFYWYRQILGQKVEFLVSFYNNEISEKSEIFDDQFSVERPDGSNFTLKIRSTKLEDSAMYFCASSEGNIGAGILDQPQHFGDGTRLSIL.

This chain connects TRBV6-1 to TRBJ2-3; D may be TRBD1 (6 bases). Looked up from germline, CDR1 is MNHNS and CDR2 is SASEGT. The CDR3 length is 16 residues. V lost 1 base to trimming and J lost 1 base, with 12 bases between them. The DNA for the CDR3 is TGTGCCAGCAGTGAAGAATATTGGGGGCGCACAGATACGCAGTATTTT. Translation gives CASSEEYWGRTDTQYF.

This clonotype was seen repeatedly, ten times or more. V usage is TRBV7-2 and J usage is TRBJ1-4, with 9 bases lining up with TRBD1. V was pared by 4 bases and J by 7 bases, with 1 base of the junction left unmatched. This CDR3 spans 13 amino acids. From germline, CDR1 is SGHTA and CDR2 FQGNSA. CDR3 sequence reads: CASSSGQGEKLFF. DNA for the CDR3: TGTGCCAGCAGCTCGGGACAGGGTGAAAAACTGTTTTTT.

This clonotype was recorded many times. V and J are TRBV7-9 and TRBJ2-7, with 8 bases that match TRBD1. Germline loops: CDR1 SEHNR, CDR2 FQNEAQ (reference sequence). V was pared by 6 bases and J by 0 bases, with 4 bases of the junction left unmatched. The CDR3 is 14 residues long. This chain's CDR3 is CASREDRDSYEQYF. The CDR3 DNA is TGTGCCAGCAGGGAGGACAGGGACTCCTACGAGCAGTACTTC.

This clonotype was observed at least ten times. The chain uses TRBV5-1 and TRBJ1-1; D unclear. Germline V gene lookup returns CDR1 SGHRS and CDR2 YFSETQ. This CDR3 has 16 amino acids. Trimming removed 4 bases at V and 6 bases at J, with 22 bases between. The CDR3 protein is CASSPKEQSWTSEAFF. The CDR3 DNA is TGCGCCAGCAGCCCAAAAGAACAGTCCTGGACCTCTGAAGCTTTCTTT. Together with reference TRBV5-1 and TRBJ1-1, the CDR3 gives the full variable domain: KAGVTQTPRYLIKTRGQQVTLSCSPISGHRSVSWYQQTPGQGLQFLFEYFSETQRNKGNFPGRFSGRQFSNSRSEMNVSTLELGDSALYLCASSPKEQSWTSEAFFGQGTRLTVV.

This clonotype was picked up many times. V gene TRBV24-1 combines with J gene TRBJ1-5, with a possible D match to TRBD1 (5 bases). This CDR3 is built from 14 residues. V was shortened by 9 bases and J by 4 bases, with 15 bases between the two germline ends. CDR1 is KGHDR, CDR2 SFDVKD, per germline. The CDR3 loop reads CATQKGLLNQPQHF. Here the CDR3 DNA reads TGTGCCACCCAGAAGGGACTACTAAATCAGCCCCAGCATTTT.

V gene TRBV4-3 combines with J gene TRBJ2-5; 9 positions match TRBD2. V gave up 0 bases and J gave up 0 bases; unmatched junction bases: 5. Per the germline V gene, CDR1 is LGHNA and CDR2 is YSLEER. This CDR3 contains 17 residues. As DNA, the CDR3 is TGCGCCAGCAGCCAAGATAGCGGGAGCTCGTACCAAGAGACCCAGTACTTC. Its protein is CASSQDSGSSYQETQYF.